These 13 T cell receptor beta chains were all obtained from the same sample, sequenced in a study of human T cells and chemical hapten exposure. Indicated time point: patch test 2, 6 weeks after DPC sensitization. Treatment given: therapeutic diphenylcyclopropenone sensitization with weekly scalp DPC. TCRdb re-analysed the RACE reads in MiXCR, keeping a single row per CDR3 protein. Among about 85,000 distinct CDR3 sequences listed, 9.5% to 13% were seen once. The sample in question was whole blood, obtained in connection with sensitization to the hapten diphenylcyclopropenone (DPC). All receptors derive from a man in his late teens or twenties with alopecia areata. Some clones in this sample may be carry-over from other donors' samples.

This clonotype appeared many times. The chain joins TRBV27 to TRBJ1-3; no firm D call. Germline V gene sequence: CDR1 MNHEY, CDR2 SMNVEV (reference sequence). Trimming took off 8 bases at V and 0 bases at J, with 11 bases between the two ends. The CDR3 has 14 residues. CDR3 sequence (DNA): TGTGCCAGCGGACGGATTGGCTCTGGAAACACCATATATTTT. It encodes CASGRIGSGNTIYF.

J is TRBJ1-1 and V is TRBV28; possible D gene TRBD1, 6 bases. Trimming removed 6 bases from V and 8 bases from J, with 28 bases in between. The CDR3 consists of 17 residues. Germline lookup yields CDR1 MDHEN and CDR2 SYDVKM. The chain's CDR3 is CASRGPSGASHLVEAFF. The CDR3 DNA reads TGTGCCAGCAGAGGCCCGTCAGGGGCGTCTCATCTCGTAGAAGCTTTCTTT.

This clonotype has a count of ten or more. The chain uses TRBV7-6 and TRBJ1-5; 8 bases fit TRBD1. Per the germline V gene, CDR1 is SGHVS and CDR2 is FNYEAQ. The CDR3 has 15 residues. The junction had 10 bases not matched to a gene; V was cut back by 1 base and J by 11 bases. The CDR3, as DNA: TGTGCCAGCAGCTTAGGTGACAGGGGTGATTTGGCCCAGCATTTT. This encodes CASSLGDRGDLAQHF. The entire variable domain, with the rest obtained from reference TRBV7-6 and TRBJ1-5, is as follows: GAGVSQSPRYKVTKRGQDVALRCDPISGHVSLYWYRQALGQGPEFLTYFNYEAQQDKSGLPNDRFSAERPEGSISTLTIQRTEQRDSAMYRCASSLGDRGDLAQHFGDGTRLSIL.

A remark on this clonotype: Relative to the germline gene, one junction end is altered; a read error may explain this. The chain carries TRBV6-5 and TRBJ2-3; tentatively, D is TRBD1 or TRBD2 (5 bases each). The germline gives CDR1 MNHEY, CDR2 SVGAGI. CDR3 length equals 15 residues. The chain's CDR3 is CASSYSGRNTDTQYF. The CDR3 region has the DNA TGTGCCAGTAGTTACTCGGGACGGAACACAGATACGCAGTATTTT.

This clonotype was seen many times. The V gene is TRBV7-7, the J gene TRBJ2-3; D may be TRBD1 (6 bases). The V end was cut by 5 bases, the J end by 3 bases, with 15 bases between. Germline CDR1 and CDR2: SSHAT and FNYEAQ (reference sequence). The length of the CDR3 is 15 residues. The chain's CDR3 is CASSPLVGATDTQYF. CDR3 sequence (DNA): TGTGCCAGCAGCCCCTTGGTGGGGGCGACAGATACGCAGTATTTT.

In its sample, this clonotype was seen a few times. The J gene is TRBJ2-1, the V gene TRBV10-3, with D possibly TRBD2 on 7 matching bases. Germline V lookup: CDR1 ENHRY, CDR2 SYGVKD. The CDR3 has 14 amino acids. V lost 4 bases to trimming and J lost 5 bases, with 12 bases between them. CDR3 amino acids: CAISVVGGHNEQFF. CDR3 DNA: TGTGCCATCAGTGTTGTGGGGGGGCACAATGAGCAGTTCTTC.

This clonotype showed up just a few times. The chain couples TRBV28 to TRBJ1-5; D is unresolved. Germline CDR1 is MDHEN and CDR2 is SYDVKM. Trimming removed 8 bases at V and 10 bases at J, with 15 bases between. This CDR3 is 12 amino acids long. CDR3 region: CASRNVAGPQHF. DNA for the CDR3: TGTGCCAGCCGTAACGTAGCGGGACCCCAGCATTTT.

This rearrangement joins TRBV27 to TRBJ2-2; D may correspond to TRBD1 or TRBD2 (5 bases each). The V end was cut by 5 bases, the J end by 4 bases, with 8 bases between. This CDR3 spans 13 amino acids. Germline CDR1 reads MNHEY; CDR2 reads SMNVEV (reference sequence). Here the CDR3 DNA reads TGTGCCAGCAGTATTGGGGGCACCGGGGAGCTGTTTTTT. Protein product: CASSIGGTGELFF.

The chain carries TRBV4-3 and TRBJ2-7; 8 bases map to TRBD2. V lost 2 bases to trimming and J lost 3 bases; unmatched junction nucleotides: 15. CDR1 is LGHNA, CDR2 YSLEER, per germline. The length of the CDR3 is 18 residues. Here the CDR3 DNA reads TGCGCCAGCAGCCAATCCGTTTCTCGGAGCGGGGGCCGCTACGAGCAGTACTTC. Translated: CASSQSVSRSGGRYEQYF.

The V and J genes are TRBV6-6 and TRBJ2-5; 12 bases are shared with TRBD1. The germline V gene encodes CDR1 MNHNY and CDR2 SVGAGI (reference sequence). Losses at the gene ends were 8 bases for V and 4 bases for J; bases not matched to a gene: 5. The CDR3 contains 14 residues. The CDR3 spells CASRDRGHGETQYF. Written as DNA, the CDR3 is TGTGCCAGCCGGGACAGGGGGCATGGAGAGACCCAGTACTTC.

This clonotype was counted many times. The chain recombines TRBV3-1 with TRBJ1-5, with D unclear. The germline V and J ends were trimmed by 6 bases and 4 bases, with 10 bases remaining between them. The CDR3 extends over 13 amino acids. From germline, CDR1 is LGHDT and CDR2 YNNKEL (reference sequence). In DNA, the CDR3 is TGTGCCAGCAGTTATGGCCTTAATCAGCCCCAGCATTTT. It yields the protein CASSYGLNQPQHF.

This clonotype was counted a few times. The J gene is TRBJ1-2, the V gene TRBV7-2, with D unresolved. The CDR3 is made up of 13 amino acids. V dropped 4 bases and J dropped 8 bases, with 14 bases sitting between them. Germline CDR1 and CDR2: SGHTA and FQGNSA. CDR3 in amino acids: CASSSTMSRGYTF. DNA for the CDR3: TGTGCCAGCAGCTCGACCATGTCGCGAGGCTACACCTTC.

This clonotype has ten or more counts. The chain combines TRBV6-2 or TRBV6-3 with TRBJ1-2, with D hard to call. There are 16 residues in the CDR3. Looked up from germline, CDR1 is MNHEY and CDR2 is SVGEGT. V was shortened by 2 bases and J by 4 bases, with 17 bases between the two germline ends. The DNA of the CDR3 is TGTGCCAGCAGTTACCGAGGCGGCTACTCCTTCTATGGCTACACCTTC. Its protein product is CASSYRGGYSFYGYTF.